This T cell receptor (beta chain) was identified in a study of shared clonotypes between healthy human individuals. Study-level findings and limits: Compared with memory subsets, naive subsets generally had larger estimated richness. Clonotype sharing across a few donors was observed for around 4.8% of naive CD4 clonotypes. How much donors shared clonotypes was expected to be affected by sequencing depth.

Using immunoSEQ multiplex PCR, the repertoire was profiled, and TCRdb retains in-frame clones only, with some absent. The data hold approximately 2,000,000 clones, with roughly 95% observed a single time. Concerning this clone: Its cognate antigen is unknown.

Germline CDR1 reads MNHEY; CDR2 reads SMNVEV (reference sequence). CDR3 length: 13 amino acids. After removal of 5 bases from V and 6 bases from J, the junction contained 5 bases not matched to a gene. Only CD45RO-negative cells positively selected for CCR7 counted as naive CD8 cells, so terminally differentiated effector memory CD45RA+ cells were excluded. Material: naive CD8+ T cells from PBMCs. The receptor's source is a man between 18 and 35 years old in good health. Some clones in this sample may be carry-over from other donors' samples. The gene calls are TRBV27 and TRBJ1-2, with 8 bases lining up with TRBD1. For the CDR3, the DNA is TGTGCCAGCAGTCCAACGACAGGGGATGGCTACACCTTC. Encoded protein: CASSPTTGDGYTF.